This T cell receptor (beta chain) was found in a study of cytomegalovirus exposure and HLA in healthy donors. Primers included in the PCR were 60 Vbeta and 13 Jbeta primers. TCRdb's copy holds only in-frame clones and misses some; the assay was immunoSEQ multiplex PCR. Among around 99,000 clones listed, approximately 70% were seen once. Looked up from germline, CDR1 is MNHEY and CDR2 is SMNVEV (reference sequence). The CDR3 is made up of 13 amino acids. V was trimmed by 5 bases and J by 5 bases, leaving 12 bases between them. The sample taken for sequencing was PBMCs. This TCR was recovered from a woman in her seventies in good health and CMV-seropositive. This sequence joins TRBV27 and TRBJ1-1; D uncertain. The chain's CDR3 is CASSPSKTTEAFF. Written as DNA, the CDR3 is TGTGCCAGCAGTCCCTCCAAGACAACTGAAGCTTTCTTT.